These T cell receptor beta chains were read from a single sample in a study of blood T cell repertoires in COVID-19. The table came from immunoSEQ multiplex PCR; TCRdb's copy has only in-frame clones and leaves some out. Among about 390,000 clones listed, just under 90% were seen once. Sequencing was performed on PBMCs or T cells enriched from blood (not recorded which). These receptors were obtained from a woman between 50 and 59 years old who had recovered from COVID-19. Both conserved end residues are trimmed from each CDR3.

v_call: TRBV27
j_call: TRBJ1-5
cdr3_aa: ASSLGGFNQPQH

v_call: TRBV19
j_call: TRBJ1-2
cdr3_aa: ASTPDSYYGYT

v_call: TRBV3-1/TRBV3-2
j_call: TRBJ1-3
cdr3_aa: ASSQPPTGVSGNTIY

v_call: TRBV7-8
j_call: TRBJ2-7
cdr3_aa: ASSQGQVEQY

v_call: TRBV4-2
j_call: TRBJ1-5
cdr3_aa: ASSQDQGAGNQPQH

v_call: TRBV3-1/TRBV3-2
j_call: TRBJ1-1
cdr3_aa: ASSLQGARNTEAF

v_call: TRBV11-1
j_call: TRBJ1-1
cdr3_aa: ASSFAGGLAEAF

v_call: TRBV11-1
j_call: TRBJ1-2
cdr3_aa: ASSPMDTYGYT

v_call: TRBV6-5
j_call: TRBJ1-1
cdr3_aa: ASSLVPMNTEAF

v_call: TRBV19
j_call: TRBJ1-1
cdr3_aa: ASSPSAGMNTEAF

v_call: TRBV29-1
j_call: TRBJ1-2
cdr3_aa: SVARDSPNYGYT

v_call: TRBV5-8
j_call: TRBJ1-2
cdr3_aa: ASSPEERSYGYT

v_call: TRBV4-1
j_call: TRBJ1-3
cdr3_aa: ASSQNPHRGAGNTIY

v_call: TRBV11-1
j_call: TRBJ1-4
cdr3_aa: ASSRDRGYNEKLF

v_call: TRBV2
j_call: TRBJ1-1
cdr3_aa: ASSVPGRATEAF

v_call: TRBV2
j_call: TRBJ2-7
cdr3_aa: ASSEEAGGSYEQY

v_call: TRBV12-2
j_call: TRBJ1-2
cdr3_aa: ASRLGAGTGKINYGYT

v_call: TRBV5-4
j_call: TRBJ1-1
cdr3_aa: ASSVGLAKSEAF

v_call: TRBV6-1
j_call: TRBJ2-1
cdr3_aa: ASSEEALAGGPYEQF

v_call: TRBV19
j_call: TRBJ1-6
cdr3_aa: ASTGGNSPLH

v_call: TRBV3-1/TRBV3-2
j_call: TRBJ2-1
cdr3_aa: ASSQFSGLAAYNEQF

v_call: TRBV3-1/TRBV3-2
j_call: TRBJ2-5
cdr3_aa: ASSPSGGWEETQY

v_call: TRBV7-2
j_call: TRBJ1-5
cdr3_aa: ASSLVSQGQPQH

v_call: TRBV3-1/TRBV3-2
j_call: TRBJ2-5
cdr3_aa: ASSPGLQGTQY

v_call: TRBV4-2
j_call: TRBJ2-7
cdr3_aa: ASSQGWQGADEQY

v_call: TRBV3-1/TRBV3-2
j_call: TRBJ1-6
cdr3_aa: ASSQLAYSPLH

v_call: TRBV27
j_call: TRBJ2-4
cdr3_aa: ASRETGTRGGKNIQY

v_call: TRBV2
j_call: TRBJ1-1
cdr3_aa: ASKTGRNTEAF

v_call: TRBV28
j_call: TRBJ2-1
cdr3_aa: ASSLLGVEQF

v_call: TRBV19
j_call: TRBJ2-7
cdr3_aa: ASSPGLAGPYEQY

v_call: TRBV4-3
j_call: TRBJ1-6
cdr3_aa: ASSQATGGSYNSPLH

v_call: TRBV21-1
j_call: TRBJ1-1
cdr3_aa: ASSKDFARVGTEAF

v_call: TRBV3-1/TRBV3-2
j_call: TRBJ2-2
cdr3_aa: ASSLQGARTGELF

v_call: TRBV2
j_call: TRBJ1-1
cdr3_aa: ARDRTEVGAEAF

v_call: TRBV10-3
j_call: TRBJ1-2
cdr3_aa: AIRENRDTYGYT

v_call: TRBV5-1
j_call: TRBJ1-4
cdr3_aa: ASSPTGGRDEKLF

v_call: TRBV27
j_call: TRBJ2-7
cdr3_aa: ASSFGGRVYEQY

v_call: TRBV7-9
j_call: TRBJ1-2
cdr3_aa: ASSDYRSRMS

v_call: TRBV5-6
j_call: TRBJ2-2
cdr3_aa: ASSWGQGEGGELF

v_call: TRBV28
j_call: TRBJ2-7
cdr3_aa: ASTPTVSYEQY

v_call: TRBV11-2
j_call: TRBJ2-7
cdr3_aa: ASSLDRGPIYEQY

v_call: TRBV5-4
j_call: TRBJ2-3
cdr3_aa: ASSLGTSGTDTQY

v_call: TRBV28
j_call: TRBJ2-3
cdr3_aa: ASSSRPGQAN

v_call: TRBV7-8
j_call: TRBJ2-2
cdr3_aa: ASSPGLASNTGELF

v_call: TRBV2
j_call: TRBJ1-4
cdr3_aa: ASSDADWEEKLF

v_call: TRBV6-5
j_call: TRBJ2-3
cdr3_aa: ASSYPGWGTQY

v_call: TRBV20-1
j_call: TRBJ2-7
cdr3_aa: SASQEGAYEQY

v_call: TRBV5-1
j_call: TRBJ1-1
cdr3_aa: ASSLRGDLEAF

v_call: TRBV2
j_call: TRBJ2-2
cdr3_aa: ASSAGSENTGELF

v_call: TRBV11-2
j_call: TRBJ2-1
cdr3_aa: ASSRIRSSYNEQF

v_call: TRBV18
j_call: TRBJ1-2
cdr3_aa: ASHPGVANYGYT

v_call: TRBV28
j_call: TRBJ2-7
cdr3_aa: ASRVSADYEQY

v_call: TRBV7-7
j_call: TRBJ2-1
cdr3_aa: ASSQLQGRGEQF

v_call: TRBV12-3/TRBV12-4
j_call: TRBJ2-5
cdr3_aa: ASSIGQTQY

v_call: TRBV5-1
j_call: TRBJ2-5
cdr3_aa: ASRSTGVQY